A selection of T cell receptor beta chains follows, all from one sample in a study of blood T cell repertoires in COVID-19. Sequencing used immunoSEQ multiplex PCR; TCRdb keeps in-frame clones, though not all of them. The sample consists of about 400,000 clones, 85% to 90% of them appearing once. Sequencing was done on a sample of PBMCs or T cells enriched from blood (not recorded which). The receptors were sampled from a woman aged 45 to 65 who had recovered from COVID-19. Both conserved end residues are part of each CDR3. A D gene is named only where the DNA matches it firmly. Clone size is not always given. Where it is, it says once, few, many or a class for expanded clones.

CDR3: CASRGTGSPGETQYF; DNA: TGTGCCAGCAGGGGGACAGGGTCTCCGGGAGAGACCCAGTACTTC; V: TRBV2; size: once; D: TRBD1; J: TRBJ2-5
CDR3: CASSPGVRAGYNEQFF; DNA: TGTGCCAGCAGCCCGGGGGTAAGGGCCGGTTACAATGAGCAGTTCTTC; V: TRBV3-1/TRBV3-2; size: -; D: -; J: TRBJ2-1
CDR3: CASSPGTGTSGNTIYF; DNA: TGTGCCAGTAGTCCCGGGACAGGGACGTCAGGAAACACCATATATTTT; V: TRBV19; size: few; D: TRBD1; J: TRBJ1-3
CDR3: CASSQRGLAGGSYEQYF; DNA: TGTGCCAGCAGCCAACGAGGACTAGCGGGGGGATCCTACGAGCAGTACTTC; V: TRBV3-1/TRBV3-2; size: -; D: TRBD2; J: TRBJ2-7
CDR3: CASSYEAGKTQYF; DNA: TGTGCCAGCAGTTATGAGGCGGGGAAGACCCAGTACTTC; V: TRBV6-2/TRBV6-3; size: -; D: -; J: TRBJ2-5
CDR3: CASSSPGNYGYTF; DNA: TGTGCCAGCAGTTCCCCGGGGAATTATGGCTACACCTTC; V: TRBV12-3/TRBV12-4; size: -; D: -; J: TRBJ1-2
CDR3: CASSQTALSPLHF; DNA: TGTGCCAGCAGCCAGACTGCGCTATCACCCCTCCACTTT; V: TRBV3-1/TRBV3-2; size: -; D: -; J: TRBJ1-6
CDR3: CASSLRDTLTYEQYF; DNA: TGTGCCAGCAGTTTAAGGGACACGCTAACCTACGAGCAGTACTTC; V: TRBV7-8; size: -; D: -; J: TRBJ2-7
CDR3: CASSLQGGNTIYF; DNA: TGTGCCAGCAGTTTACAGGGAGGAAACACCATATATTTT; V: TRBV12-3/TRBV12-4; size: -; D: -; J: TRBJ1-3
CDR3: CASSPQGAYEQYF; DNA: TGTGCCAGCAGCCCACAGGGGGCGTACGAGCAGTACTTC; V: TRBV7-9; size: few; D: TRBD1; J: TRBJ2-7
CDR3: CASSPGGITDTQYF; DNA: TGCGCCAGCAGCCCAGGGGGAATCACAGATACGCAGTATTTT; V: TRBV5-1; size: -; D: TRBD1; J: TRBJ2-3
CDR3: CASSRAGGSEETQYF; DNA: TGTGCCAGCAGTCGGGCAGGGGGATCCGAGGAGACCCAGTACTTC; V: TRBV7-9; size: -; D: TRBD1; J: TRBJ2-5
CDR3: CASSSQGNTEAFF; DNA: TGTGCCAGCAGCTCCCAGGGGAACACTGAAGCTTTCTTT; V: TRBV7-2; size: -; D: -; J: TRBJ1-1
CDR3: CASRPLEGHEQYF; DNA: TGCGCCAGCAGACCCCTCGAGGGCCACGAGCAGTACTTC; V: TRBV5-1; size: -; D: -; J: TRBJ2-7
CDR3: CASSPTGNSNQPQHF; DNA: TGTGCCAGTAGCCCGACAGGGAATAGCAATCAGCCCCAGCATTTT; V: TRBV19; size: few; D: TRBD1; J: TRBJ1-5
CDR3: CASSLYSRSYNEQFF; DNA: TGTGCCAGCAGTTTGTATTCGAGGTCCTACAATGAGCAGTTCTTC; V: TRBV27; size: -; D: -; J: TRBJ2-1
CDR3: CASRLTGQVNHGYTF; DNA: TGTGCCAGCAGACTTACGGGACAGGTCAACCATGGCTACACCTTC; V: TRBV28; size: -; D: TRBD1; J: TRBJ1-2
CDR3: CASSSAATGELFF; DNA: TGTGCCAGCAGTTCGGCGGCAACCGGGGAGCTGTTTTTT; V: TRBV28; size: -; D: -; J: TRBJ2-2
CDR3: CASSLFFPGTNEKLFF; DNA: TGTGCCAGCAGTTTATTCTTCCCCGGGACTAATGAAAAACTGTTTTTT; V: TRBV27; size: once; D: -; J: TRBJ1-4
CDR3: CASSLSWASQETQYF; DNA: TGTGCCAGCAGTTTATCTTGGGCATCCCAAGAGACCCAGTACTTC; V: TRBV27; size: -; D: -; J: TRBJ2-5
CDR3: CASSLLPGGATYNSPLHF; DNA: TGTGCCAGCAGCCTTCTCCCGGGGGGGGCCACCTATAATTCACCCCTCCACTTT; V: TRBV7-2; size: -; D: -; J: TRBJ1-6
CDR3: CASSSSSGRYNEQFF; DNA: TGTGCCAGCAGTTCCTCTAGCGGGAGGTACAATGAGCAGTTCTTC; V: TRBV28; size: -; D: TRBD2; J: TRBJ2-1
CDR3: CASSRRTGSNSPLHF; DNA: TGTGCCAGCAGCAGACGGACAGGGTCTAATTCACCCCTCCACTTT; V: TRBV3-1/TRBV3-2; size: -; D: TRBD1; J: TRBJ1-6
CDR3: CASSTRRGADTGELFF; DNA: TGTGCCAGCAGCACACGTCGGGGGGCCGACACCGGGGAGCTGTTTTTT; V: TRBV11-3; size: -; D: -; J: TRBJ2-2
CDR3: CASSFDYLYGYTF; DNA: TGTGCCAGCAGTTTCGACTACCTCTATGGCTACACCTTC; V: TRBV6-2/TRBV6-3; size: once; D: -; J: TRBJ1-2
CDR3: CASSPTQTGGQNTEAFF; DNA: TGTGCCAGCAGTCCAACTCAAACAGGGGGACAGAACACTGAAGCTTTCTTT; V: TRBV27; size: -; D: TRBD1; J: TRBJ1-1
CDR3: CASSPGQPPTEAFF; DNA: TGTGCCAGCTCGCCTGGACAGCCTCCCACTGAAGCTTTCTTT; V: TRBV18; size: once; D: -; J: TRBJ1-1
CDR3: CASSIVNRVDGYTF; DNA: TGTGCCAGTAGTATAGTGAACAGGGTAGATGGCTACACCTTC; V: TRBV19; size: -; D: -; J: TRBJ1-2
CDR3: CASSAKTLGGNTIYF; DNA: TGTGCCAGCAGTGCCAAGACCCTAGGTGGAAACACCATATATTTT; V: TRBV25-1; size: few; D: -; J: TRBJ1-3
CDR3: CASSSRQGGGNTIYF; DNA: TGTGCCAGCAGCTCACGACAGGGTGGAGGAAACACCATATATTTT; V: TRBV9; size: -; D: TRBD1; J: TRBJ1-3
CDR3: CASNRLGVGQPQHF; DNA: TGTGCCAGCAACAGATTGGGAGTAGGTCAGCCCCAGCATTTT; V: TRBV6-5; size: -; D: -; J: TRBJ1-5
CDR3: CASSGTQGPGELFF; DNA: TGTGCCAGCAGCGGAACACAGGGCCCCGGGGAGCTGTTTTTT; V: TRBV5-4; size: -; D: -; J: TRBJ2-2
CDR3: CSASSGSPDTQYF; DNA: TGCAGTGCTAGTTCGGGTTCCCCAGATACGCAGTATTTT; V: TRBV20-1; size: -; D: -; J: TRBJ2-3
CDR3: CASSLAGAGGELFF; DNA: TGCGCCAGCAGCTTAGCGGGGGCTGGCGGGGAGCTGTTTTTT; V: TRBV5-1; size: -; D: TRBD2; J: TRBJ2-2
CDR3: CASSISPGLHLPDTQYF; DNA: TGTGCCAGCAGCATCTCCCCGGGACTACACTTGCCAGATACGCAGTATTTT; V: TRBV7-2; size: -; D: TRBD2; J: TRBJ2-3
CDR3: CASSQGRTNTEAFF; DNA: TGTGCCAGCAGTCAGGGGCGGACAAACACTGAAGCTTTCTTT; V: TRBV3-1/TRBV3-2; size: -; D: -; J: TRBJ1-1
CDR3: CASSIEQGKYGYTF; DNA: TGTGCCAGCAGCATCGAACAGGGAAAATATGGCTACACCTTC; V: TRBV11-2; size: -; D: -; J: TRBJ1-2
CDR3: CASSRAGYDEKLFF; DNA: TGTGCCAGCTCACGGGCAGGGTATGATGAAAAACTGTTTTTT; V: TRBV18; size: -; D: -; J: TRBJ1-4
CDR3: CASSLAGTESNYGYTF; DNA: TGTGCCAGCAGTTTAGCCGGGACAGAGTCTAACTATGGCTACACCTTC; V: TRBV28; size: -; D: TRBD1; J: TRBJ1-2
CDR3: CASSQWQGGDTQYF; DNA: TGCGCCAGCAGCCAATGGCAGGGTGGAGATACGCAGTATTTT; V: TRBV4-1; size: -; D: -; J: TRBJ2-3
CDR3: CASSPGQGNWANEKLFF; DNA: TGTGCCAGCAGTCCGGGACAGGGAAATTGGGCTAATGAAAAACTGTTTTTT; V: TRBV11-2; size: -; D: TRBD1; J: TRBJ1-4
CDR3: CASSIGTGNEKLFF; DNA: TGTGCCAGCAGCATTGGGACAGGGAATGAAAAACTGTTTTTT; V: TRBV5-4; size: -; D: TRBD1; J: TRBJ1-4
CDR3: CASSLLQDSEQYF; DNA: TGTGCCAGCAGCTTACTCCAGGACTCCGAGCAGTACTTC; V: TRBV11-1; size: -; D: -; J: TRBJ2-7
CDR3: CASSLMTGGDGYTF; DNA: TGCGCCAGCAGCTTGATGACAGGGGGCGATGGCTACACCTTC; V: TRBV5-1; size: few; D: TRBD1; J: TRBJ1-2
CDR3: CASSFGQGIAGYTF; DNA: TGTGCCAGCAGCTTTGGACAGGGAATTGCGGGCTACACCTTC; V: TRBV5-4; size: -; D: TRBD1; J: TRBJ1-2
CDR3: CASSYFYETGELFF; DNA: TGTGCCAGCAGTTACTTCTACGAAACCGGGGAGCTGTTTTTT; V: TRBV6-5; size: -; D: -; J: TRBJ2-2
CDR3: CATSTRGVNTGELFF; DNA: TGTGCCACCAGCACGCGGGGGGTCAACACCGGGGAGCTGTTTTTT; V: TRBV15; size: -; D: TRBD2; J: TRBJ2-2
CDR3: CAWSFSGEMGGYTF; DNA: TGTGCCTGGAGTTTCTCAGGGGAGATGGGAGGCTACACCTTC; V: TRBV30; size: -; D: -; J: TRBJ1-2
CDR3: CAISEQNNEQFF; DNA: TGTGCCATCAGTGAACAGAACAATGAGCAGTTCTTC; V: TRBV10-3; size: -; D: -; J: TRBJ2-1
CDR3: CASSLEGLTTNSPLHF; DNA: TGCGCCAGCAGCTTGGAAGGACTTACTACCAATTCACCCCTCCACTTT; V: TRBV5-1; size: once; D: -; J: TRBJ1-6
CDR3: CASSPKDRGGEQFF; DNA: TGTGCCAGCAGCCCCAAGGACAGGGGAGGTGAGCAGTTCTTC; V: TRBV16; size: -; D: TRBD1; J: TRBJ2-1
CDR3: CASSFHDRVNTEAFF; DNA: TGTGCCAGCAGCTTCCACGACAGAGTTAACACTGAAGCTTTCTTT; V: TRBV5-5; size: few; D: -; J: TRBJ1-1
CDR3: CASSRGGTDTQYF; DNA: TGTGCCAGCAGCCGGGGGGGTACAGATACGCAGTATTTT; V: TRBV11-3; size: -; D: TRBD2; J: TRBJ2-3
CDR3: CAISGDSGGNQPQHF; DNA: TGTGCCATCAGTGGGGACAGTGGGGGCAATCAGCCCCAGCATTTT; V: TRBV10-3; size: -; D: TRBD1; J: TRBJ1-5
CDR3: CASSGGGIVGKLFF; DNA: TGTGCCAGCAGCGGAGGGGGTATCGTTGGAAAACTGTTTTTT; V: TRBV9; size: -; D: -; J: TRBJ1-4
CDR3: CASSEMGGLNTEAFF; DNA: TGTGCCAGCAGTGAGATGGGGGGACTAAACACTGAAGCTTTCTTT; V: TRBV6-1; size: -; D: -; J: TRBJ1-1
CDR3: CASSFASLSSNAEAFF; DNA: TGTGCCAGCAGCTTTGCCTCGTTGAGCTCGAACGCTGAAGCTTTCTTT; V: TRBV7-6; size: -; D: -; J: TRBJ1-1
CDR3: CATSRTNKAGELFF; DNA: TGTGCCACCAGCAGGACAAACAAGGCCGGGGAGCTGTTTTTT; V: TRBV15; size: -; D: -; J: TRBJ2-2
CDR3: CASSYRGGKNYGYTF; DNA: TGTGCCAGTAGTTACCGAGGGGGTAAGAACTATGGCTACACCTTC; V: TRBV19; size: -; D: -; J: TRBJ1-2
CDR3: CSVVREGTEAFF; DNA: TGCAGCGTTGTAAGGGAGGGCACTGAAGCTTTCTTT; V: TRBV29-1; size: -; D: -; J: TRBJ1-1